The 2 T cell receptor beta chains listed next were all sequenced from one sample in a study of CD8+ T cells in alopecia areata. Regarding treatment: oral pan-JAK inhibitor, 5-10 mg twice daily. Extracted RNA was reverse transcribed, and the resulting cDNA served as sequencing template. Sequencing was performed with immunoSEQ multiplex PCR; in TCRdb, only in-frame clones are kept and a portion is missing. The data hold roughly 120,000 clones, with roughly 50% observed a single time. The sample was CD8+ T cells sorted from blood, taken at week 24, from a patient treated with tofacitinib. All receptors derive from a human donor with alopecia areata.

V usage is TRBV5-6 and J usage is TRBJ2-1, with D possibly matching TRBD1 (5 bases). The CDR3 runs 13 residues. Germline-derived CDR1 and CDR2 are SGHDT and YYEEEE. V was cut by 2 bases and J by 6 bases, with 9 bases left in between. The CDR3 DNA sequence: TGTGCCAGCAGCTTTCCTAGGGGCAATGAGCAGTTCTTC. It codes for CASSFPRGNEQFF. Complete variable domain (other parts from reference TRBV5-6 and TRBJ2-1): DAGVTQSPTHLIKTRGQQVTLRCSPKSGHDTVSWYQQALGQGPQFIFQYYEEEERQRGNFPDRFSGHQFPNYSSELNVNALLLGDSALYLCASSFPRGNEQFFGPGTRLTVL.

The V call is TRBV27, the J call TRBJ2-7; D assignment may be TRBD1 or TRBD2 (5 bases each). The V end was cut by 6 bases, the J end by 4 bases, with 13 bases between. The CDR3 loop spans 13 amino acids. The germline CDR1 and CDR2 sequences are MNHEY and SMNVEV (reference sequence). The CDR3 nucleotides read TGTGCCAGCAGGGCCGGGGCTTCGTACGAGCAGTACTTC. This translates into CASRAGASYEQYF.